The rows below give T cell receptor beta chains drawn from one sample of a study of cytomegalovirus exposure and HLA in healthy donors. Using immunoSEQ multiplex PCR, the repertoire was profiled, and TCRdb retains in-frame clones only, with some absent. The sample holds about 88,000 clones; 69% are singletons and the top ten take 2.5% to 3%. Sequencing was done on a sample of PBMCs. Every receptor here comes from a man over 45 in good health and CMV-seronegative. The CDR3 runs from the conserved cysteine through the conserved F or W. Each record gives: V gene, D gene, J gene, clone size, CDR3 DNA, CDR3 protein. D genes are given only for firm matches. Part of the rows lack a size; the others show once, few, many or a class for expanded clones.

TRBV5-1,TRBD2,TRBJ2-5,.,TGCGCCAGCAAGGGGACCTCGGGAGGCGAGACCCAGTACTTC,CASKGTSGGETQYF
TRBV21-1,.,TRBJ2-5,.,TGTGCCAGCAGCAAAGGGGGACAGTACCAAGAGACCCAGTACTTC,CASSKGGQYQETQYF
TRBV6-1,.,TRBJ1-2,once,TGTGCCAGCAGTGAATCTCAGGGGTTTAACTATGGCTACACCTTC,CASSESQGFNYGYTF
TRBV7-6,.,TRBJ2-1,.,TGTGCCAGCAGCTTAGCGCCCCCGGGGGAGCGGATATACAATGAGCAGTTCTTC,CASSLAPPGERIYNEQFF
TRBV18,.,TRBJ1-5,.,TGTGCCAGCTCACCTTTTATGTTGGCAGGTCGTAGCAATCAGCCCCAGCATTTT,CASSPFMLAGRSNQPQHF
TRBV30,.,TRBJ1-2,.,TGTGCCTGGACGGGGGGGGCTAACTATGGCTACACCTTC,CAWTGGANYGYTF
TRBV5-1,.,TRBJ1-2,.,TGCGCCAGCAGCTTGGCACCCCAACTAGTGGGTTTATCTAACTATGGCTACACCTTC,CASSLAPQLVGLSNYGYTF
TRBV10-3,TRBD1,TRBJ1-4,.,TGTGCCATCAGAACTGACGCTGGACAGGGAATCGAAAAACTGTTTTTT,CAIRTDAGQGIEKLFF
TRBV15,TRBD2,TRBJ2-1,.,TGTGCCACCAGCAGAGATGCGGGGGGGAAGCAGTTCTTC,CATSRDAGGKQFF
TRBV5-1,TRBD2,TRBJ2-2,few,TGCGCCAGCAACTCAGCGGGAGCTCCGAACACCGGGGAGCTGTTTTTT,CASNSAGAPNTGELFF
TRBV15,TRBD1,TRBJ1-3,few,TGTGCCACCAGCAGTGGGACAGGGACAGGAAACACCATATATTTT,CATSSGTGTGNTIYF
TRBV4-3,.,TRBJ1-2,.,TGCGCCAGCAGCCAAGAGGGGGGGGCCCCCTATGGCTACACCTTC,CASSQEGGAPYGYTF
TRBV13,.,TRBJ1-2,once,TGTGCCAGCAGCTCTCCGACAGGAGCTAACTATGGCTACACCTTC,CASSSPTGANYGYTF
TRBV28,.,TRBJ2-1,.,TGTGCCAGCACTCCAGCGGGACACGATACCTACAATGAGCAGTTCTTC,CASTPAGHDTYNEQFF
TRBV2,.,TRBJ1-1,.,TGTGCCAGCAGTGAAGGTATAAAAGCTTTCTTT,CASSEGIKAFF